One sample yielded the 12 T cell receptor beta chains listed below, sequenced in a study of regulatory T cells in long-lasting Graves disease. Construction of TCR beta libraries relied on iRepertoire HTBI primers and on Arm-PCR targeting CDR3 regions. TCRdb reprocessed the multiplex PCR reads with MiXCR, giving one entry per CDR3 protein. This table holds over 500,000 distinct CDR3 sequences, roughly 16% found once. Time point described: newly diagnosed GD, antithyroid drugs for less than 3 months. Isolated PBMC RNA provided the starting material for the TCR library. These records were also assigned to another study, of T cells in Graves' hyperthyroidism and ophthalmopathy.

The sequencing used peripheral blood mononuclear cells (PBMCs), collected at new diagnosis, from a patient treated with antithyroid drugs. These receptors were taken from a woman younger than 45 with Graves disease.

There are many counts of this clonotype. CDR3 residues: CASSLSPDSSYNEQFF. The CDR3, as DNA: TGTGCCAGCAGCTTATCCCCCGATAGCTCCTACAATGAGCAGTTCTTC. The chain employs TRBV7-2 and TRBJ2-1; the D is unclear. This CDR3 spans 16 amino acids. The V end was cut by 2 bases, the J end by 0 bases, with 11 bases between. Germline V CDR1 and CDR2: SGHTA, FQGNSA. Together with reference TRBV7-2 and TRBJ2-1, the CDR3 gives the full variable domain: GAGVSQSPSNKVTEKGKDVELRCDPISGHTALYWYRQSLGQGLEFLIYFQGNSAPDKSGLPSDRFSAERTGGSVSTLTIQRTQQEDSAVYLCASSLSPDSSYNEQFFGPGTRLTVL.

The count of this clonotype is one. The chain joins TRBV5-1 to TRBJ1-4; no clear D gene. Germline assignment: CDR1 SGHRS and CDR2 YFSETQ. The CDR3 runs to 14 residues. Trimming took off 3 bases at V and 5 bases at J, with 11 bases between the two ends. The DNA of the CDR3 is TGCGCCAGCAGCTGGGGAGAGGGAAATGAAAAACTGTTTTTT. Translation gives CASSWGEGNEKLFF.

V and J are TRBV30 and TRBJ2-7; possible D gene TRBD1, 7 bases. The V end was cut by 0 bases, the J end by 4 bases, with 10 bases between. This CDR3 has 13 amino acids. Germline CDR1 is GTSNPN and CDR2 is SVGIG (reference sequence). CDR3 protein: CAWSVSGGYEQYF. The CDR3 DNA sequence: TGTGCCTGGAGTGTTTCAGGGGGGTACGAGCAGTACTTC.

The V gene is TRBV10-3, the J gene TRBJ2-7; D might be TRBD1 (6 bases). There are 14 residues in the CDR3. V shed 3 bases and J shed 3 bases, with 12 bases lying between them. CDR1 ENHRY and CDR2 SYGVKD come from the germline V gene. DNA for the CDR3: TGTGCCATCAGTGACGATCTACAGGGCTACGAGCAGTACTTC. Amino acids: CAISDDLQGYEQYF.

The V call is TRBV27, the J call TRBJ2-1, with D maybe TRBD2 (5 bases). CDR3 length: 14 residues. V was shortened by 4 bases and J by 3 bases, with 10 bases between the two germline ends. Germline lookup yields CDR1 MNHEY and CDR2 SMNVEV (reference sequence). Written as DNA, the CDR3 is TGTGCCAGCAGTTACAGCGGAGGCTACAATGAGCAGTTCTTC. Residues: CASSYSGGYNEQFF.

The rearrangement links TRBV7-9 to TRBJ2-6, with D possibly matching TRBD2 (5 bases). Per the germline V gene, CDR1 is SEHNR and CDR2 is FQNEAQ (reference sequence). V dropped 3 bases and J dropped 2 bases, with 8 bases sitting between them. This CDR3 contains 15 residues. The CDR3 loop is CASSFFGTGANVLTF. For the CDR3, the DNA is TGTGCCAGCAGCTTCTTCGGGACTGGGGCCAACGTCCTGACTTTC. Full variable domain (outside the CDR3, taken from reference TRBV7-9 and TRBJ2-6): DTGVSQNPRHKITKRGQNVTFRCDPISEHNRLYWYRQTLGQGPEFLTYFQNEAQLEKSRLLSDRFSAERPKGSFSTLEIQRTEQGDSAMYLCASSFFGTGANVLTFGAGSRLTVL.

Many counts were recorded for this clonotype. The genes are TRBV7-2 and TRBJ2-2; 7 bases line up with TRBD1. V gave up 6 bases and J gave up 3 bases; unmatched junction bases: 10. CDR3 length: 16 residues. CDR1 SGHTA and CDR2 FQGNSA come from the germline V gene. The CDR3 DNA sequence: TGTGCCAGCAGAACGAAAGGGGGCGTCGACACCGGGGAGCTGTTTTTT. As protein: CASRTKGGVDTGELFF.

About this clonotype: A clone one base away is much larger, so this may be a read error. The chain employs TRBV25-1 and TRBJ1-2; D not resolved. This CDR3 has 14 amino acids. The V gene lost 6 bases and the J gene lost 2 bases, with 13 bases spanning the gap. The germline V gene encodes CDR1 MGHDK and CDR2 SYGVNS. CDR3 protein: CASSPFQKNYGYTF. The CDR3 DNA reads TGTGCCAGCAGCCCTTTCCAGAAGAACTATGGCTACACCTTC.

This clonotype was seen more than once but under ten times. The CDR3 coding sequence is TGTGCCAGCAGCCTCAGCGGGAGGGGTTACAATGAGCAGTTCTTC. Translation: CASSLSGRGYNEQFF. The chain joins TRBV7-2 to TRBJ2-1; 10 bases match TRBD2. The germline V gene has CDR1 SGHTA and CDR2 FQGNSA. This CDR3 has 15 amino acids. The trim removed 5 bases at V and 4 bases at J, leaving 5 bases unmatched. The entire variable domain, with the rest obtained from reference TRBV7-2 and TRBJ2-1, is as follows: GAGVSQSPSNKVTEKGKDVELRCDPISGHTALYWYRQSLGQGLEFLIYFQGNSAPDKSGLPSDRFSAERTGGSVSTLTIQRTQQEDSAVYLCASSLSGRGYNEQFFGPGTRLTVL.

The V gene is TRBV19, the J gene TRBJ2-3; D may correspond to TRBD1 or TRBD2 (5 bases each). This CDR3 is 15 amino acids long. The V and J ends lost 5 bases and 1 base respectively, with 13 bases between them. Germline V gene lookup returns CDR1 LNHDA and CDR2 SQIVND (reference sequence). The CDR3 loop is CASSPGPGRTDTQYF. CDR3 DNA sequence: TGTGCCAGTAGTCCGGGACCCGGGCGCACAGATACGCAGTATTTT.

At least ten counts were recorded for this clonotype. The genes are TRBV12-3 or TRBV12-4 and TRBJ1-1; TRBD1 aligns across 8 bases. With 5 bases clipped from V and 11 bases from J, the junction kept 7 bases outside the gene matches. This CDR3 is 12 amino acids long. Written as DNA, the CDR3 is TGTGCCAGCAGTATAACAGGGGGGAAGGCTTTCTTT. This gives the protein CASSITGGKAFF.

This clonotype was observed many times. The genes are TRBV28 and TRBJ2-7; 11 nucleotides match TRBD2. The trim removed 5 bases at V and 4 bases at J, leaving 16 bases unmatched. Germline-derived CDR1 and CDR2 are MDHEN and SYDVKM. The CDR3 has 18 residues. The CDR3 is CASSISGLAELPYYEQYF. Written as DNA, the CDR3 is TGTGCCAGCAGTATATCGGGACTAGCGGAGTTACCTTATTACGAGCAGTACTTC.